A selection of T cell receptor beta chains follows, all from one sample in a study of Graves' ophthalmopathy and Graves' hyperthyroidism. TCRdb passed the multiplex PCR reads through MiXCR, listing each CDR3 protein once. The table includes about 390,000 distinct CDR3 sequences, approximately 15% detected once. What was sequenced was peripheral blood. The receptors originated from a woman aged 18-29 years with stable Graves' hyperthyroidism. Each CDR3 is given with its conserved first and last residue. D genes are given only for firm matches. Only part of the rows carry a size: once, few, many, or a class if the clone is expanded.

J gene: TRBJ2-7; V gene: TRBV5-1; clone size: few; D gene: TRBD1; CDR3 DNA: TGCGCCAGCAGCTTACCGGGACAGAACTACGAGCAGTACTTC; CDR3 protein: CASSLPGQNYEQYF
J gene: TRBJ2-2; V gene: TRBV7-2; clone size: many; D gene: NA; CDR3 DNA: TGTGCCAGCAGCTTACAGGCTAACACCGGGGAGCTGTTTTTT; CDR3 protein: CASSLQANTGELFF
J gene: TRBJ2-5; V gene: TRBV6-5; clone size: many; D gene: TRBD1; CDR3 DNA: TGTGCCAGCAGTTCCGGGACAGGGGGCAGAGAGACCCAGTACTTC; CDR3 protein: CASSSGTGGRETQYF
J gene: TRBJ2-5; V gene: TRBV6-1; clone size: once; D gene: TRBD1; CDR3 DNA: TGTGCCAGCACTCCCGGACAGGGAATCAAGACCCAGTACTTC; CDR3 protein: CASTPGQGIKTQYF
J gene: TRBJ2-2; V gene: TRBV15; clone size: NA; D gene: TRBD2; CDR3 DNA: TGTGCCACCAGCCTCTCGCCGGGGGGAGTCACCGGGGAGCTGTTTTTT; CDR3 protein: CATSLSPGGVTGELFF
J gene: TRBJ1-2; V gene: TRBV4-1; clone size: NA; D gene: NA; CDR3 DNA: TGCACCAGCAGCCAAGAGGCCCGACGCCTTGGCTACACCTTC; CDR3 protein: CTSSQEARRLGYTF
J gene: TRBJ2-5; V gene: TRBV24-1; clone size: many; D gene: TRBD2; CDR3 DNA: TGTGCCACCAGTGATCCCGGGACTAGCGGGGGCGAGACCCAGTACTTC; CDR3 protein: CATSDPGTSGGETQYF
J gene: TRBJ1-1; V gene: TRBV15; clone size: NA; D gene: NA; CDR3 DNA: TGTGCCACCAGGGGGGGGAGGACTGAAGCTTTCTTT; CDR3 protein: CATRGGRTEAFF
J gene: TRBJ1-1; V gene: TRBV12-3/TRBV12-4; clone size: NA; D gene: TRBD1; CDR3 DNA: TGTGCCAGCAGGTGGGACAGCATGAACACTGAAGCTTTCTTT; CDR3 protein: CASRWDSMNTEAFF
J gene: TRBJ1-2; V gene: TRBV19; clone size: many; D gene: NA; CDR3 DNA: TGTGCCAGTACCGCCAGGGGAGGCTACACCTTC; CDR3 protein: CASTARGGYTF